These 2 T cell receptor beta chains share one sample of origin, sequenced in a study of control samples from healthy donors and cancer patients. The protocol was immunoSEQ multiplex PCR, while the TCRdb copy is restricted to in-frame clones and leaves out a portion. Found here are just under 100,000 clones, more than 80% of them singletons; the top ten hold more than 7%. The source material was blood. These receptors were collected from a man aged 18 to 35 in good health.

The CDR3 coding sequence is TGTGCCAGCAGCGTAGTTGACAGATTCAAAAACATTCAGTACTTC. Protein product: CASSVVDRFKNIQYF. The chain recombines TRBV9 with TRBJ2-4, with D maybe TRBD1 (5 bases). V was pared by 0 bases and J by 3 bases, with 10 bases between. Germline V gene data show CDR1 as SGDLS and CDR2 as YYNGEE. The CDR3 runs to 15 residues.

The rearrangement uses TRBV9 and TRBJ2-5; no definite D call. Trimming stripped 5 bases from V and 4 bases from J, with 12 bases between. The germline V gene encodes CDR1 SGDLS and CDR2 YYNGEE. The CDR3 loop spans 13 amino acids. The CDR3, as DNA: TGTGCCAGCAGAGGCCTAGGGTCAGAGACCCAGTACTTC. Translating gives CASRGLGSETQYF. Based on the CDR3 plus reference TRBV9 and TRBJ2-5, the full variable domain is DSGVTQTPKHLITATGQRVTLRCSPRSGDLSVYWYQQSLDQGLQFLIQYYNGEERAKGNILERFSAQQFPDLHSELNLSSLELGDSALYFCASRGLGSETQYFGPGTRLLVL.